This T cell receptor (beta chain) was captured in a study of cytomegalovirus exposure and HLA in healthy donors. Study-level background: The 120 validation repertoires, a later analysis reported, used the same platform as the roughly 660 repertoires from the first cohort.

The CDR3 is made up of 16 amino acids. The V end lost 5 bases, the J end lost 0 bases, and 14 bases lay between the germline ends. Germline lookup yields CDR1 SNHLY and CDR2 FYNNEI. Some clones are missing from TCRdb's copy, which holds only in-frame ones; the method was immunoSEQ multiplex PCR. The table records about 82,000 clones, 95% of them present only once. Comments on this clone: Antigen: not known.

General observations from the study: Reports indicated that the classifier achieved high specificity and sensitivity in diagnosing cytomegalovirus status. Rare sequences made up most TCRs, while some public TCRs were found in many donors.

This receptor was identified in a woman under 30 in good health and CMV-seronegative. Sequencing was done on a sample of PBMCs. This chain links TRBV2 with TRBJ2-1; D possibly corresponds to TRBD2 (6 bases). CDR3 in DNA: TGTGCCAGCAGTCCTCTTAGCGGAACCTCCTACAATGAGCAGTTCTTC. This translates into CASSPLSGTSYNEQFF. Together with reference TRBV2 and TRBJ2-1, the CDR3 gives the full variable domain: EPEVTQTPSHQVTQMGQEVILRCVPISNHLYFYWYRQILGQKVEFLVSFYNNEISEKSEIFDDQFSVERPDGSNFTLKIRSTKLEDSAMYFCASSPLSGTSYNEQFFGPGTRLTVL.